The clone carrying this TCR beta chain was observed once. Its antigen is not known. This table comes from immunoSEQ multiplex PCR, and its TCRdb copy is limited to in-frame clones, with some not included. This sample has about 150,000 clones; 87% occur once, and the top ten carry roughly 10%. This sample was included in a study of T cell responses to AZD1222 COVID-19 vaccine. Points from the study as a whole: There were vaccine-associated CD4 TCRs across spike, dominant at 160-218 and 743-854.

The TCR comes from an adult who received the AZD1222 COVID-19 vaccine. The specimen was peripheral blood, collected 28 days after the second AZD1222 dose.

The CDR3 here is CASSSLAGTGDTQYF. The CDR3 coding sequence is TGTGCCAGCAGTTCCCTAGCGGGGACCGGAGATACGCAGTATTTT. V is TRBV27 and J is TRBJ2-3, with TRBD2 identical over 9 bases. CDR3 size: 15 residues. Germline V lookup: CDR1 MNHEY, CDR2 SMNVEV (reference sequence). With 4 bases clipped from V and 5 bases from J, the junction kept 7 bases outside the gene matches.